Below, 22 T cell receptor beta chains from the same sample are listed, as sequenced in a study of shared clonotypes between healthy human individuals. The data were produced by immunoSEQ multiplex PCR, yet TCRdb's version contains in-frame clones alone and is incomplete. The sample records around 1.1 million clones, roughly 77% being singletons. Sample: memory CD4+ T cells from PBMCs. Subset indicated: CD45RA-negative fraction. All receptors derive from a young man in good health. Some clones in this sample may be carry-over from other donors' samples.

This sequence joins TRBV4-2 and TRBJ2-1; 8 bases fit TRBD2. With 2 bases clipped from V and 10 bases from J, the junction kept 7 bases outside the gene matches. CDR1 and CDR2 from the germline V gene are LGHNA and YNFKEQ. The CDR3 has 14 residues. The CDR3 sequence: CASSQTSGRREQFF. The DNA for the CDR3 is TGTGCCAGCAGCCAAACTAGCGGCCGTCGCGAGCAGTTCTTC.

The V gene is TRBV12-2, the J gene TRBJ2-4; the DNA was not used to check the table's D call, TRBD2. TRBV12-2 is described as a pseudogene. CDR3 length equals 20 residues. In nucleotides, the CDR3 is TGTGCAAGTCGCCCCCTCGGCCTAGCGGGAGGAGCTTTCGCCAAAAACATTCAGTACTTC. It translates to CASRPLGLAGGAFAKNIQYF.

The V call is TRBV7-8, the J call TRBJ1-2; 7 nucleotides agree with TRBD1. V shed 1 base and J 4 bases; nucleotides not matched to a gene: 9. The CDR3 totals 16 residues. Germline CDR1 is SGHVS and CDR2 is FQNEAQ. CDR3 in amino acids: CASSLGGAGGIYGYTF. The CDR3, as DNA: TGTGCCAGCAGCTTAGGAGGAGCAGGGGGGATCTATGGCTACACCTTC.

The chain employs TRBV27 and TRBJ2-3, with 7 bases aligning to TRBD1. This CDR3 is built from 14 residues. V lost 6 bases, J lost 3 bases, and 6 bases stayed unmatched. Germline values: CDR1 MNHEY, CDR2 SMNVEV (reference sequence). The DNA of the CDR3 is TGTGCCAGCAGCCACAGGGGCGGGACAGATACGCAGTATTTT. This translates into CASSHRGGTDTQYF.

This clone turned up a few times. J is TRBJ1-1 and V is TRBV5-1; D may be TRBD1 (6 bases). Germline V gene data show CDR1 as SGHRS and CDR2 as YFSETQ. The CDR3 contains 15 residues. The ends were cut back, 0 bases at V and 4 bases at J, with 13 bases in the middle. This CDR3 is CASSLGGRGGTEAFF. In DNA, the CDR3 is TGCGCCAGCAGCTTGGGTGGCAGGGGCGGCACTGAAGCTTTCTTT.

The chain has TRBV30 and TRBJ1-2; D gene ambiguous. The CDR3 runs to 15 residues. With 4 bases removed from V and 4 bases from J, the gap between germline ends came to 19 bases. From germline, CDR1 is GTSNPN and CDR2 SVGIG (reference sequence). CDR3 bases: TGTGCCTGGACCACGGGCGGCGGCGAGTTCTATGGCTACACCTTC. It translates to CAWTTGGGEFYGYTF.

Comment on this clone: A read error may explain this, as a much larger clone is one base away. The CDR3 is CASSQDIAGTGGGSTEAFF. In DNA, the CDR3 is TGCGCCAGCAGCCAAGATATTGCCGGGACAGGGGGCGGAAGCACTGAAGCTTTCTTT. The chain carries TRBV4-1 and TRBJ1-1, with 12 bases fitting TRBD1. Trimming cost V 0 bases and J 4 bases; bases outside gene matches: 12. Germline CDR1 is MGHRA and CDR2 is YSYEKL. This CDR3 contains 19 residues.

This clone was seen only once. The rearrangement uses TRBV29-1 and TRBJ2-6; D remains ambiguous. This CDR3 spans 19 amino acids. V lost 0 bases and J 1 base, leaving 19 bases between the germline ends. Germline V lookup: CDR1 SQVTM, CDR2 ANQGSEA. The CDR3 DNA sequence: TGCAGCGTTGAAGAAGGGCTAGGCAGAAGATCATCTGGGGCCAACGTCCTGACTTTC. Protein product: CSVEEGLGRRSSGANVLTF. Together with reference TRBV29-1 and TRBJ2-6, the CDR3 gives the full variable domain: SAVISQKPSRDICQRGTSLTIQCQVDSQVTMMFWYRQQPGQSLTLIATANQGSEATYESGFVIDKFPISRPNLTFSTLTVSNMSPEDSSIYLCSVEEGLGRRSSGANVLTFGAGSRLTVL.

V and J are TRBV7-3 and TRBJ2-3; D perhaps matches TRBD2 (6 bases). The CDR3 has 15 amino acids. The V end was cut by 4 bases, the J end by 2 bases, with 13 bases between. CDR1 SGHTA and CDR2 FQGTGA come from the germline V gene. The CDR3 nucleotides are TGTGCCAGCAGCTCCTTTAGCGGAAACACAGATACGCAGTATTTT. Residues: CASSSFSGNTDTQYF.

The chain links TRBV7-3 to TRBJ2-2, with a possible D match to TRBD1 (5 bases). The germline CDR1 and CDR2 sequences are SGHTA and FQGTGA. The CDR3 sequence is 17 residues long. V was trimmed by 2 bases and J by 2 bases, leaving 15 bases between them. The CDR3 bases are TGTGCCAGCAGCTTAGGTCTGGGGCCTGTCAACACCGGGGAGCTGTTTTTT. Encoded protein: CASSLGLGPVNTGELFF.

This clone was observed a few times. The chain has TRBV30 and TRBJ1-5, with a weak D call TRBD1 (6 bases). The CDR3 consists of 13 residues. In germline, CDR1 is GTSNPN, CDR2 SVGIG (reference sequence). Trimming took off 5 bases at V and 5 bases at J, with 13 bases between the two ends. DNA for the CDR3: TGTGCCTGGGCACGACAGGAGGATCAGCCCCAGCATTTT. This sequence encodes CAWARQEDQPQHF.

This clone showed up just once. A read error is possible here, since a much larger clone lies one base away. The V call is TRBV30, the J call TRBJ1-1, with D unresolved. The CDR3 runs 15 residues. Looked up from germline, CDR1 is GTSNPN and CDR2 is SVGIG (reference sequence). V was trimmed by 0 bases and J by 1 base, leaving 12 bases between them. The CDR3 loop is CAWSVLPYQNTEAFF. The CDR3 nucleotides are TGTGCCTGGAGTGTACTACCATACCAGAACACTGAAGCTTTCTTT.

As for this clone: In the same sample, other DNA sequences code for this CDR3. V usage is TRBV28 and J usage is TRBJ2-7; 7 nucleotides line up with TRBD1. The J segment lost 2 bases and the V segment lost 5 bases, leaving 6 bases of the junction unmatched. The CDR3 is 14 amino acids. CDR1 MDHEN and CDR2 SYDVKM come from the germline V gene. CDR3 protein: CASSTRQGTYEQYF. DNA for the CDR3: TGTGCCAGCAGTACCCGACAGGGTACCTACGAGCAGTACTTC.

The chain joins TRBV28 to TRBJ1-5, with D perhaps TRBD1 (6 bases). Trimming stripped 5 bases from V and 5 bases from J, with 19 bases between. Germline values: CDR1 MDHEN, CDR2 SYDVKM. This CDR3 is 16 amino acids long. The CDR3 here is CASSLAGGTLYQPQHF. Written as DNA, the CDR3 is TGTGCCAGCAGTCTCGCCGGTGGGACACTGTATCAGCCCCAGCATTTT.

CDR3 coding DNA: TGTGCCCTTGGGGATGAAGCTTTCTTT. This gives the protein CALGDEAFF. The chain carries TRBV6-5 and TRBJ1-1; D unclear. The V gene lost 11 bases and the J gene lost 7 bases, with 8 bases spanning the gap. Germline loops: CDR1 MNHEY, CDR2 SVGAGI. This CDR3 has 9 residues.

This clone was detected a few times. The chain carries TRBV28 and TRBJ2-7, with a possible D match to TRBD1 (5 bases). In germline, CDR1 is MDHEN, CDR2 SYDVKM. CDR3 length: 13 amino acids. Trimming left V 7 bases short and J 3 bases short, with 13 bases between. The DNA of the CDR3 is TGTGCCAGCACCACCCTAGACAGCTACGAGCAGTACTTC. Translation gives CASTTLDSYEQYF.

V usage is TRBV30 and J usage is TRBJ2-1; possible D gene TRBD1, 6 bases. The CDR3 spans 12 residues. Germline loops: CDR1 GTSNPN, CDR2 SVGIG (reference sequence). Trimming removed 5 bases from V and 12 bases from J, with 17 bases in between. This CDR3 is CAWGVLTGRQFF. As DNA, the CDR3 is TGTGCCTGGGGGGTTTTAACAGGGCGGCAGTTCTTC.

The chain has TRBV27 and TRBJ1-2; D gene unclear. The length of the CDR3 is 14 residues. CDR1 MNHEY and CDR2 SMNVEV come from the germline V gene (reference sequence). Trimming left V 0 bases short and J 0 bases short, with 5 bases between. Written as DNA, the CDR3 is TGTGCCAGCAGTTTATCGTCCCCTAACTATGGCTACACCTTC. It is translated as CASSLSSPNYGYTF.

The genes are TRBV7-2 and TRBJ1-5; D possibly corresponds to TRBD1 (5 bases). This CDR3 comprises 13 residues. The V end lost 5 bases, the J end lost 7 bases, and 12 bases lay between the germline ends. Germline V gene lookup returns CDR1 SGHTA and CDR2 FQGNSA. The chain's CDR3 is CASSQRGNQPQHF. The CDR3 DNA sequence: TGTGCCAGCAGCCAACGGGGGAACCAGCCCCAGCATTTT.

V usage is TRBV27 and J usage is TRBJ2-5; TRBD2 agrees at 7 bases. Losses at the gene ends were 3 bases for V and 2 bases for J; bases not matched to a gene: 15. The germline V gene encodes CDR1 MNHEY and CDR2 SMNVEV (reference sequence). The CDR3 is made up of 18 amino acids. The CDR3 is CASSFGGFGTNLQETQYF. The CDR3, as DNA: TGTGCCAGCAGTTTTGGAGGTTTTGGGACTAACTTACAAGAGACCCAGTACTTC.

The chain has TRBV30 and TRBJ1-2, with D uncertain. Trimming pared 0 bases from V and 4 bases from J, leaving 12 bases between. This CDR3 is 14 amino acids long. Looked up from germline, CDR1 is GTSNPN and CDR2 is SVGIG (reference sequence). CDR3 sequence: CAWSVLRQGYGYTF. Here the CDR3 DNA reads TGTGCCTGGAGTGTATTAAGGCAAGGCTATGGCTACACCTTC.

V is TRBV10-2 and J is TRBJ2-1; perhaps TRBD1 as D (5 bases). Germline CDR1 WSHSY, CDR2 SAAADI. With 4 bases removed from V and 10 bases from J, the gap between germline ends came to 20 bases. There are 15 residues in the CDR3. CDR3 region: CASSGRTRNFGEQFF. The CDR3 bases are TGCGCCAGCAGTGGACGGACACGGAATTTCGGCGAGCAGTTCTTC.